This T cell receptor (beta chain) was retrieved from a study of blood T cell repertoires in COVID-19. Study-level information: Samples came from the United States, Italy and Spain, spanning acute and convalescent COVID-19.

Some clones are missing from TCRdb's copy, which holds only in-frame ones; the method was immunoSEQ multiplex PCR. The table has 150,000 to 200,000 clones, roughly 90% seen once. The CDR3 spans 14 residues. Germline lookup yields CDR1 WSHSY and CDR2 SAAADI. Regarding this clone: A read error may account for a junction end that differs from germline.

The TCR was taken from a man aged 60 to 75 with active or convalescent COVID-19. The sequenced sample consisted of peripheral blood. The chain links TRBV10-2 to TRBJ1-5, with D maybe TRBD1 (6 bases). The CDR3 here is CASNEEGVGQPQHF. Here the CDR3 DNA reads TGCGCCAGCAATGAGGAGGGGGTCGGCCAGCCCCAGCATTTT.